Each of the 9 T cell receptor beta chains below was sequenced from the same sample in a study of blood T cell repertoires in COVID-19. Method: immunoSEQ multiplex PCR; TCRdb's copy keeps in-frame clones and lacks some. The data hold some 200,000 clones, with around 81% observed a single time. The sample consisted of PBMCs or T cells enriched from blood (not recorded which). The source of these receptors is a woman aged 40-49 years with acute COVID-19.

This chain uses TRBV11-2 with TRBJ2-3; possibly TRBD2 for D (5 bases). The CDR3 has 15 amino acids. The V gene's germline CDR1 is SGHAT and CDR2 FQNNGV. V was trimmed by 0 bases and J by 4 bases, leaving 11 bases between them. The CDR3 sequence is CASSLDPSFADTQYF. The CDR3, as DNA: TGTGCCAGCAGCTTAGATCCTAGCTTCGCAGATACGCAGTATTTT.

This clone was seen once. This chain uses TRBV5-6 with TRBJ1-2; D is unresolved. Per germline, CDR1 SGHDT and CDR2 YYEEEE. V lost 5 bases and J 3 bases, leaving 17 bases between the germline ends. The CDR3 runs 15 residues. CDR3 nucleotide sequence: TGTGCCAGCAGAAGTGGTCGTCCGGTTGACTATGGCTACACCTTC. Protein product: CASRSGRPVDYGYTF.

In the case of this clone: Compared with germline, one end of the junction differs, possibly owing to a read error. V gene TRBV7-3 combines with J gene TRBJ2-2; 7 bases are shared with TRBD2. The CDR3 runs 13 residues. The germline V gene has CDR1 SGHTA and CDR2 FQGTGA. The CDR3 bases are TGTGCCAGCAGGAGCGGGAACACCGAGGAGCTGTTTTTT. Translation: CASRSGNTEELFF.

V gene TRBV7-8 combines with J gene TRBJ1-4; 7 nucleotides agree with TRBD1. The CDR3 extends over 14 amino acids. CDR1 SGHVS and CDR2 FQNEAQ come from the germline V gene. V lost 7 bases to trimming and J lost 5 bases; unmatched junction nucleotides: 7. The CDR3 DNA reads as TGTGCCAGCAAAGTGGGGACAGTGAATGAAAAACTGTTTTTT. Translating it yields CASKVGTVNEKLFF.

This rearrangement joins TRBV7-2 to TRBJ1-5; D perhaps matches TRBD1 (5 bases). Between the trimmed V and J ends, which lost 1 base and 7 bases, there was a span of 11 bases. The germline V gene has CDR1 SGHTA and CDR2 FQGNSA. CDR3 length: 14 amino acids. The CDR3 sequence is CASSLGSRAQPQHF. The CDR3, as DNA: TGTGCCAGCAGCTTAGGGAGCAGGGCACAGCCCCAGCATTTT.

This chain connects TRBV7-6 to TRBJ2-7; 7 nucleotides align to TRBD1. The CDR3 has 15 residues. CDR1 and CDR2 (germline): SGHVS, FNYEAQ. The J segment lost 3 bases and the V segment lost 5 bases, leaving 10 bases of the junction unmatched. As DNA, the CDR3 is TGTGCCAGCAGCCCCGGGACAGCGCCTGTCTACGAGCAGTACTTC. Encoded protein: CASSPGTAPVYEQYF.

This clone has only a few counts. The rearrangement joins TRBV29-1 to TRBJ2-2, with D maybe TRBD1 (6 bases). Per germline, CDR1 SQVTM and CDR2 ANQGSEA. The germline V and J ends were trimmed by 6 bases and 1 base, with 12 bases remaining between them. This CDR3 comprises 14 residues. CDR3 DNA: TGCAGCGTGCTCGACAGGAGGAACACCGGGGAGCTGTTTTTT. Residues: CSVLDRRNTGELFF.

This clone showed up just a few times. The V call is TRBV12-5, the J call TRBJ2-3, with 12 bases matching TRBD1. The junction had 21 bases not matched to a gene; V was cut back by 3 bases and J by 5 bases. CDR1 LGHNT and CDR2 FRNRAP come from the germline V gene. The CDR3 is 21 amino acids. The DNA for the CDR3 is TGTGCTAGTGGTTTCCTTGCCGCCCCCTACGGGACAGGGGGCCGCGGAGATACGCAGTATTTT. Its translation: CASGFLAAPYGTGGRGDTQYF.

The chain employs TRBV7-9 and TRBJ2-7; 8 nucleotides match TRBD1. V trimming: 4 bases; J trimming: 3 bases; junction bases outside the gene matches: 11. CDR3 length equals 16 residues. The germline CDR1 and CDR2 sequences are SEHNR and FQNEAQ (reference sequence). CDR3 bases: TGTGCCAGCAGCTCCCGGGCGACAGGGGCACGCTACGAGCAGTACTTC. The encoded protein is CASSSRATGARYEQYF.